This T cell receptor beta chain derives from a study of siplizumab effects on memory and regulatory T cells. Notes on the study in general: The alloresponse seemed to draw substantially on naive T cells, which appeared more diverse than memory cells.

Generated by immunoSEQ multiplex PCR, the TCRdb table keeps only in-frame clones and is missing some. The sample lists 85,000 to 130,000 clones; 94% were seen once. V shed 5 bases and J shed 7 bases, with 20 bases lying between them. Germline lookup yields CDR1 SEHNR and CDR2 FQNEAQ (reference sequence). The CDR3 loop spans 16 amino acids. About this clone: The antigen is not known.

The chain employs TRBV7-9 and TRBJ2-2; D uncertain. The TCR comes from a human donor in good health. The sample taken for sequencing was Tregs sorted from blood. As DNA, the CDR3 is TGTGCCAGCAGCCTACTCCAGATAAACCACAGCGGGGAGCTGTTTTTT. Amino acids: CASSLLQINHSGELFF.